Shown below are 8 T cell receptor beta chains from a single sample sequenced in a study of T cells after yellow fever vaccination. One entry per CDR3 protein, called by TCRdb with MiXCR from the 5' RACE reads. The repertoire holds approximately 70,000 distinct CDR3 sequences, approximately 7% seen once, with roughly 35% in the top ten. Specimen: CD8+ T cells sorted from PBMCs, collected about 41 days after the first yellow fever vaccination. Receptor source: a man aged 18 to 35 who received the YFV17D yellow fever vaccine.

This clonotype was seen repeatedly, ten times or more. The rearrangement links TRBV7-9 to TRBJ1-2; D is possibly TRBD1 (5 bases). Deletions cut 3 bases from V and 4 bases from J, with 12 bases between. This CDR3 region has 14 residues. Germline CDR1 SEHNR, CDR2 FQNEAQ (reference sequence). The CDR3, as DNA: TGTGCCAGCAGCTTTCAGGGTAAAGGCTATGGCTACACCTTC. Its translation is CASSFQGKGYGYTF. The full variable domain, with the rest looked up from reference TRBV7-9 and TRBJ1-2, is DTGVSQNPRHKITKRGQNVTFRCDPISEHNRLYWYRQTLGQGPEFLTYFQNEAQLEKSRLLSDRFSAERPKGSFSTLEIQRTEQGDSAMYLCASSFQGKGYGYTFGSGTRLTVV.

The table lists this clonotype with many counts. This CDR3 is CSARRPERGVYNTDTQYF. The CDR3 bases are TGCAGTGCTAGAAGGCCCGAGCGGGGGGTTTATAACACAGATACGCAGTATTTT. This sequence joins TRBV20-1 and TRBJ2-3, with 9 bases that match TRBD2. The V gene end was trimmed by 2 bases and the J gene end by 2 bases; junction bases not matched to a gene: 14. The V gene's germline CDR1 is DFQATT and CDR2 SNEGSKA (reference sequence). CDR3 length equals 18 residues.

This clonotype was picked up many times. The V and J genes are TRBV19 and TRBJ2-3, with D possibly being TRBD2 (6 bases). The CDR3 consists of 15 residues. V lost 3 bases and J 0 bases, leaving 10 bases between the germline ends. Looked up from germline, CDR1 is LNHDA and CDR2 is SQIVND (reference sequence). The chain's CDR3 is CASSMEGTSTDTQYF. In DNA form, the CDR3 reads TGTGCCAGTAGTATGGAGGGGACTAGCACAGATACGCAGTATTTT.

The table lists this clonotype with a few counts. This rearrangement joins TRBV5-5 to TRBJ1-5; a weak D match, TRBD1 (6 bases). Trimming left V 4 bases short and J 3 bases short, with 14 bases between. The CDR3 runs 15 residues. CDR1 and CDR2 (germline): SGHKS, YYEKEE (reference sequence). CDR3 DNA: TGTGCCAGCAGCCTGATGGGACAATCCAATCAGCCCCAGCATTTT. Amino acid sequence: CASSLMGQSNQPQHF.

In this sample, this clonotype turned up a few times. The chain carries TRBV4-1 and TRBJ2-7, with 7 bases fitting TRBD1. V shed 8 bases, J shed 4 bases, and the junction held 8 bases outside the gene matches. Per germline, CDR1 MGHRA and CDR2 YSYEKL. The CDR3 sequence is 13 residues long. CDR3 sequence: CASGGQEQYEQYF. The CDR3 DNA reads TGCGCCAGCGGAGGACAGGAGCAATACGAGCAGTACTTC.

This chain connects TRBV5-4 to TRBJ2-1; TRBD1 or TRBD2 may be the D gene (5 bases each). This CDR3 contains 11 residues. CDR1 and CDR2 from the germline V gene are SGHNT and YYREEE (reference sequence). V shed 10 bases and J shed 6 bases, with 11 bases lying between them. As DNA, the CDR3 is TGTGCCGGGGGAGAGGGCAATGAGCAGTTCTTC. Amino acid sequence: CAGGEGNEQFF.

This clonotype came up many times. The chain employs TRBV7-2 and TRBJ2-1; D unresolved. V was shortened by 5 bases and J by 0 bases, with 17 bases between the two germline ends. The CDR3 has 17 residues. Per germline, CDR1 SGHTA and CDR2 FQGNSA. The CDR3 DNA sequence: TGTGCCAGCAGCCGTTACAAACTTGTCCGCTCCTACAATGAGCAGTTCTTC. Translated: CASSRYKLVRSYNEQFF.

This clonotype appeared a few times. The V call is TRBV7-9, the J call TRBJ1-4; the D gene is possibly TRBD1 (5 bases). The CDR3 consists of 16 residues. Germline V lookup: CDR1 SEHNR, CDR2 FQNEAQ (reference sequence). Trimming removed 7 bases from V and 0 bases from J, with 15 bases in between. CDR3 sequence: CASTPHRMTTNEKLFF. The CDR3 region has the DNA TGTGCCAGCACCCCACACAGGATGACAACTAATGAAAAACTGTTTTTT.